Presented here are 21 T cell receptor beta chains from one specimen sequenced in a study of tumor and adjacent non-tumor tissue in lung cancer. The template was RNA from unsorted bulk tissue. This non-tumor lung sample came from over 3 cm beyond the tumor edge. TCRbeta libraries were built with three rounds of nested PCR, modified from ARM-PCR. TCRdb called the multiplex PCR reads again in MiXCR, with one record for every CDR3 protein. The sample has 81,000 or so distinct CDR3 sequences, 80% to 90% seen once. The sample taken for sequencing was distant non-tumor lung tissue. Every receptor here comes from a man aged 55 to 70 with non-small cell lung cancer.

Regarding this clonotype: A much larger clone differs by one base, so this may be a read error. The chain employs TRBV5-4 and TRBJ2-7; 7 bases agree with TRBD2. The junction had 4 bases not matched to a gene; V was cut back by 4 bases and J by 3 bases. Germline assignment: CDR1 SGHNT and CDR2 YYREEE (reference sequence). The CDR3 runs 13 residues. CDR3: CASSTGLVYEQYF. CDR3 DNA sequence: TGTGCCAGCAGCACCGGACTAGTCTACGAGCAGTACTTC.

The rearrangement uses TRBV20-1 and TRBJ1-2; the D gene is possibly TRBD1 (5 bases). With 5 bases removed from V and 7 bases from J, the gap between germline ends came to 14 bases. Germline CDR1 DFQATT, CDR2 SNEGSKA (reference sequence). This CDR3 region has 12 residues. The CDR3 DNA sequence: TGCAGTGCTGCCCCAGGGACTACTGGCTACACCTTC. It is translated as CSAAPGTTGYTF.

The chain couples TRBV24-1 to TRBJ1-2, with 8 bases lining up with TRBD1. The junction had 9 bases not matched to a gene; V was cut back by 3 bases and J by 4 bases. This CDR3 is 16 amino acids long. Germline CDR1 is KGHDR and CDR2 is SFDVKD. CDR3 in amino acids: CATSDLDRDDGYGYTF. CDR3 nucleotide sequence: TGTGCCACCAGTGATCTGGACAGGGATGATGGCTATGGCTACACCTTC.

A word on this clonotype: This sequence may be a read error, since a much larger clone differs from it by one base. The chain uses TRBV29-1 and TRBJ1-1; 7 bases agree with TRBD1. CDR1 is SQVTM and CDR2 is ANQGSEA in the germline V gene. The CDR3 covers 15 residues. The junction had 11 bases not matched to a gene; V was cut back by 5 bases and J by 2 bases. The CDR3 DNA sequence: TGCAGCGTTACACAGGGGTTACCCCTTAACACTGAAGCTTTCTTT. Translated: CSVTQGLPLNTEAFF.

In its sample, this clonotype was seen a few times. One end of the junction fails to match germline, which may point to a read error. The chain carries TRBV6-4 and TRBJ2-3, with 10 nucleotides matching TRBD2. The V gene's germline CDR1 is MRHNA and CDR2 SNTAGT. This CDR3 has 14 amino acids. The CDR3 region has the DNA TGTGCTAGCAGCGAGCGGGGGGGCTCAGATACGCAGTATTTT. Its protein is CASSERGGSDTQYF.

A note on this clonotype: Compared with germline, one end of the junction differs, possibly owing to a read error. This chain uses TRBV6-1 with TRBJ1-1; weak D call: TRBD1 (5 bases). The CDR3 loop spans 17 amino acids. Per germline, CDR1 MNHNS and CDR2 SASEGT. The CDR3 loop reads CASSEAKGPGMNTEPFF. For the CDR3, the DNA is TGTGCCAGCAGTGAAGCGAAGGGGCCAGGGATGAACACTGAACCTTTCTTT.

Of note for this clonotype: An end of the junction differs from the germline gene, which may be a read error. The chain is built from TRBV4-3 and TRBJ2-1; D is possibly TRBD1 or TRBD2 (5 bases each). The V gene's germline CDR1 is LGHNA and CDR2 YSLEER. The CDR3 contains 14 residues. The CDR3 nucleotides read TGCGTCAGCAGCCAAGATCAGGGACGGGATGACCAGTTCTTC. It specifies CVSSQDQGRDDQFF.

Regarding this clonotype: This may come from a read error, since a much larger clone is one base off. V gene TRBV7-8 combines with J gene TRBJ1-5; D uncertain. The V gene lost 4 bases and the J gene lost 5 bases, with 12 bases spanning the gap. Germline V gene lookup returns CDR1 SGHVS and CDR2 FQNEAQ. CDR3 size: 14 residues. This chain's CDR3 is CASSSRASDQPQHF. CDR3 nucleotide sequence: TGTGCCAGCAGCTCGCGGGCCAGCGATCAGCCCCAGCATTTT.

Comment on this clonotype: The missing conserved phenylalanine or tryptophan at the end of this CDR3 makes a read error likely. The gene calls are TRBV20-1 and TRBJ2-1; 10 bases are a match to TRBD2. The CDR3 is 15 residues long. Per germline, CDR1 DFQATT and CDR2 SNEGSKA (reference sequence). The CDR3 here is CSTDSAGGPWNGQFL. CDR3 bases: TGCAGTACTGACTCAGCGGGGGGGCCGTGGAATGGGCAGTTCCTC.

This clonotype was seen only once. A read error may account for a junction end that differs from germline. This chain connects TRBV20-1 to TRBJ2-7; 13 nucleotides line up with TRBD2. The V gene's germline CDR1 is DFQATT and CDR2 SNEGSKA (reference sequence). The CDR3 totals 14 residues. As DNA, the CDR3 is TGCATTGCTCCCGGGACTAGCGGGATCTACGAGCAGTACTTC. This encodes CIAPGTSGIYEQYF.

The J gene is TRBJ1-1, the V gene TRBV11-2, with D perhaps TRBD1 (6 bases). Germline assignment: CDR1 SGHAT and CDR2 FQNNGV. The CDR3 has 13 residues. V was trimmed by 2 bases and J by 11 bases, leaving 15 bases between them. CDR3 DNA sequence: TGTGCCAGCAGCTTAAGAGGGGACATTGACGCTTTCTTT. As protein: CASSLRGDIDAFF.

Comments on this clonotype: Given the absence of the conserved phenylalanine or tryptophan at the CDR3 end, a read error is likely. The chain joins TRBV6-1 to TRBJ1-5; D unclear. The V end lost 4 bases, the J end lost 8 bases, and 12 bases lay between the germline ends. Germline CDR1 is MNHNS and CDR2 is SASEGT. CDR3 size: 13 residues. CDR3 protein: CASSAILYEPQHY. The CDR3, as DNA: TGTGCCAGCAGTGCTATACTTTATGAGCCCCAGCATTAT.

A word on this clonotype: The germline gene is not matched at one end of the junction; a read error may be the cause. The chain uses TRBV7-9 and TRBJ2-1; TRBD1 or TRBD2 may be the D gene (5 bases each). The CDR3 has 15 residues. Germline CDR1 reads SEHNR; CDR2 reads FQNEAQ (reference sequence). For the CDR3, the DNA is TGTACCAGCAGCTTGAGGGGTGTCTCCTACAATGAGCAGTTCTTC. This encodes CTSSLRGVSYNEQFF. Variable domain in full (rest from reference TRBV7-9 and TRBJ2-1): DTGVSQNPRHKITKRGQNVTFRCDPISEHNRLYWYRQTLGQGPEFLTYFQNEAQLEKSRLLSDRFSAERPKGSFSTLEIQRTEQGDSAMYLCTSSLRGVSYNEQFFGPGTRLTVL.

About this clonotype: A read error is likely, as this CDR3 ends without the conserved phenylalanine or tryptophan. The chain combines TRBV11-3 with TRBJ1-1; D may be TRBD1 (5 bases). Looked up from germline, CDR1 is SGHNT and CDR2 is YENEEA. The CDR3 contains 14 residues. Trimming removed 4 bases at V and 8 bases at J, with 17 bases between. CDR3 region: CASSSHGRQTEAFS. In DNA form, the CDR3 reads TGTGCCAGCAGCTCGCACGGACGACAGACAGAAGCTTTCTCT.

Turning to this clonotype: A read error may produce the germline difference seen at one junction end. The rearrangement links TRBV11-1 to TRBJ2-1, with D possibly being TRBD2 (6 bases). Germline lookup yields CDR1 SGHAT and CDR2 FQDESV (reference sequence). The CDR3 is made up of 15 amino acids. CDR3 bases: TGTGCTAGCAGCTTAGACGCGGGGATCTACAATGGGCAGTTCTTC. The encoded protein is CASSLDAGIYNGQFF. The full variable domain, in which reference TRBV11-1 and TRBJ2-1 provide the parts outside the CDR3, is EAEVAQSPRYKITEKSQAVAFWCDPISGHATLYWYRQILGQGPELLVQFQDESVVDDSQLPKDRFSAERLKGVDSTLKIQPAELGDSAMYLCASSLDAGIYNGQFFGPGTRLTVL.

A single count supports this clonotype. At one end the junction does not follow the germline gene, possibly because of a read error. The gene calls are TRBV11-2 and TRBJ2-6; 7 nucleotides line up with TRBD1. This CDR3 has 19 amino acids. Looked up from germline, CDR1 is SGHAT and CDR2 is FQNNGV. This CDR3 is CASSLVPKDRPSGASVLTF. The CDR3 nucleotides read TGTGCCAGTAGCTTAGTACCAAAGGACAGGCCCTCTGGGGCCAGCGTCCTGACTTTC.

On this clonotype: Relative to the germline gene, one junction end is altered; a read error may explain this. V usage is TRBV5-4 and J usage is TRBJ1-6; TRBD1 matches 10 bases. This CDR3 comprises 16 residues. Germline V CDR1 and CDR2: SGHNT, YYREEE (reference sequence). The DNA of the CDR3 is TGTGCCAACAGCCCGGGACAGGGGACGAATAATTTACCCCTCCACTTT. It yields the protein CANSPGQGTNNLPLHF.

Comments on this clonotype: This clone may be a read error of a much larger clone one base away. The CDR3 carries no conserved terminal phenylalanine or tryptophan, so it likely arises from a read error. Because the CDR3's place on the DNA is in doubt, the DNA is left out and the CDR3 is given as listed by TCRdb. The V and J genes are TRBV5-4 and TRBJ1-2. Germline loops: CDR1 SGHNT, CDR2 YYREEE (reference sequence). Counting both end residues, the CDR3 totals 13 amino acids. CDR3 sequence: CAACYNPGLTISS.

Of note for this clonotype: This may arise from a read error, as a much more abundant clone is one base away. The chain employs TRBV28 and TRBJ1-2, with D possibly matching TRBD1 (5 bases). The CDR3 sequence is 14 residues long. In germline, CDR1 is MDHEN, CDR2 SYDVKM. Between the trimmed V and J ends, which lost 3 bases and 6 bases, there was a span of 14 bases. CDR3 sequence reads: CASSFAGAGHGYTF. CDR3 sequence (DNA): TGTGCCAGCAGTTTTGCTGGGGCTGGCCATGGCTACACCTTC.

With regard to this clonotype: Germline and junction disagree at one end, which may indicate a read error. The rearrangement joins TRBV6-1 to TRBJ2-7, with D perhaps TRBD1 or TRBD2 (5 bases each). The CDR3 is 16 amino acids. Germline assignment: CDR1 MNHNS and CDR2 SASEGT. CDR3 protein: CASSEDYGTGSHEQYF. CDR3 DNA sequence: TGTGCCAGCAGTGAAGATTATGGGACGGGATCCCACGAACAGTACTTC.

Of note for this clonotype: The junction departs from the called germline gene at one end, perhaps through a read error. The V and J genes are TRBV11-2 and TRBJ2-2; TRBD2 might be the D (6 bases). Germline-derived CDR1 and CDR2 are SGHAT and FQNNGV. The CDR3 is made up of 15 amino acids. CDR3 residues: CASTLADWNTGELFF. CDR3 DNA: TGTGCCAGCACCTTAGCGGACTGGAATACCGGGGAGCTGTTTTTT.